A selection of T cell receptor beta chains follows, all from one sample in a study of control samples from healthy donors and cancer patients. Repertoires were generated with immunoSEQ multiplex PCR, while TCRdb's copy carries only in-frame clones and drops some. The data hold about 75,000 clones, with less than 95% observed a single time. The specimen sequenced was blood. These receptors all come from a woman aged 40-49 years in good health. Each CDR3 is given with its conserved first and last residue. A D gene is named only where the DNA matches it firmly. Some rows mark clone size as missing; the rest say once, few, many or name a class of expanded clone.

V: TRBV6-5
D: TRBD1
J: TRBJ1-3
size: NA
DNA: TGTGCCAGCAGTTACTGGTCAGGGGGCCCTGGAAACACCATATATTTT
CDR3: CASSYWSGGPGNTIYF

V: TRBV18
D: NA
J: TRBJ1-5
size: NA
DNA: TGTGCCAGCTCACCGGGGGTGAGCCAGCCCCAGCATTTT
CDR3: CASSPGVSQPQHF

V: TRBV2
D: NA
J: TRBJ2-1
size: NA
DNA: TGTGCCAACGACAGGCCTTCCTACAATGAGCAGTTCTTC
CDR3: CANDRPSYNEQFF

V: TRBV12-3/TRBV12-4
D: NA
J: TRBJ1-2
size: NA
DNA: TGTGCCAGCAGTTCCTCCGTGGGCTACACCTTC
CDR3: CASSSSVGYTF

V: TRBV5-4
D: NA
J: TRBJ1-1
size: NA
DNA: TGTGCCAGCAGCTTACTTGGGGTGGGGTACACTGAAGCTTTCTTT
CDR3: CASSLLGVGYTEAFF

V: TRBV10-1
D: NA
J: TRBJ1-2
size: NA
DNA: TGCGCCAGCAGTGACCGGCCTAACTATGGCTACACCTTC
CDR3: CASSDRPNYGYTF

V: TRBV5-1
D: TRBD1
J: TRBJ2-7
size: NA
DNA: TGCGCCAGCAGCCCCTGGGACAGGGCCTACGAGCAGTACTTC
CDR3: CASSPWDRAYEQYF

V: TRBV28
D: TRBD1
J: TRBJ1-3
size: once
DNA: TGTGCCAGCAGTTCGGGACAGCGAAACACCATATATTTT
CDR3: CASSSGQRNTIYF

V: TRBV7-9
D: NA
J: TRBJ1-5
size: once
DNA: TGTGCCAGCAGCTTAGCAGGGGATAATCAGCCCCAGCATTTT
CDR3: CASSLAGDNQPQHF

V: TRBV14
D: TRBD1
J: TRBJ2-1
size: NA
DNA: TGTGCCAGCAGCCGCCAAAGGGACAGCCTTTACAATGAGCAGTTCTTC
CDR3: CASSRQRDSLYNEQFF

V: TRBV10-3
D: TRBD1
J: TRBJ1-4
size: NA
DNA: TGTGCCAGCCAACAGGGGATGAATGAAAAACTGTTTTTT
CDR3: CASQQGMNEKLFF

V: TRBV3-1/TRBV3-2
D: TRBD1
J: TRBJ1-2
size: NA
DNA: TGTGCCAGCAGCCGACAACAGGGGCGGGCTGGCTACACCTTC
CDR3: CASSRQQGRAGYTF

V: TRBV6-6
D: TRBD1
J: TRBJ1-1
size: NA
DNA: TGTGCCAGCACTAAGGGACAGGGGAACACTGAAGCTTTCTTT
CDR3: CASTKGQGNTEAFF

V: TRBV2
D: NA
J: TRBJ2-1
size: NA
DNA: TGTGCCAGCAGTGAAGTCGCCTCCTACAATGAGCAGTTCTTC
CDR3: CASSEVASYNEQFF

V: TRBV7-2
D: NA
J: TRBJ1-3
size: NA
DNA: TGTGCCAGCAGCTTTACGGGAGGGAACGGAAACACCATATATTTT
CDR3: CASSFTGGNGNTIYF

V: TRBV6-5
D: NA
J: TRBJ1-2
size: NA
DNA: TGTGCCAGCACCAAGGCGTCCTCTTATGGCTACACCTTC
CDR3: CASTKASSYGYTF

V: TRBV5-1
D: NA
J: TRBJ1-1
size: NA
DNA: TGCGCCAGCAGCACACAGCAGAACACTGAAGCTTTCTTT
CDR3: CASSTQQNTEAFF

V: TRBV7-9
D: NA
J: TRBJ2-1
size: NA
DNA: TGTGCCAGCAGCTTAGACGGAACCCCAAGGGGCAATGAGCAGTTCTTC
CDR3: CASSLDGTPRGNEQFF

V: TRBV6-1
D: NA
J: TRBJ1-1
size: NA
DNA: TGTGCCAGCAGTGACAGTGGCAGGGCCACTGAAGCTTTCTTT
CDR3: CASSDSGRATEAFF

V: TRBV9
D: NA
J: TRBJ1-1
size: NA
DNA: TGTGCCAGCAGCGGGGTGTGGGGGTCGGCTTTCTTT
CDR3: CASSGVWGSAFF

V: TRBV2
D: NA
J: TRBJ1-4
size: NA
DNA: TGTGCCAGCAGCGGGGAGGCTAATGAAAAACTGTTTTTT
CDR3: CASSGEANEKLFF

V: TRBV7-8
D: NA
J: TRBJ1-3
size: NA
DNA: TGTGCCAGCAGCTTAGCGTCCAGGTTTTCTGGAAACACCATATATTTT
CDR3: CASSLASRFSGNTIYF

V: TRBV20-1
D: TRBD2
J: TRBJ2-7
size: NA
DNA: TGCAGTGCTAGTTGGCTAGCGGGAGGTGAGCAGTACTTC
CDR3: CSASWLAGGEQYF

V: TRBV29-1
D: NA
J: TRBJ1-2
size: NA
DNA: TGCAGCGTTGAAGGGTCCGGATTCTATGGCTACACCTTC
CDR3: CSVEGSGFYGYTF

V: TRBV5-1
D: NA
J: TRBJ2-3
size: NA
DNA: TGCGCCAGCAGCTTGTGGCAGCCAAGCACAGATACGCAGTATTTT
CDR3: CASSLWQPSTDTQYF

V: TRBV11-2
D: NA
J: TRBJ2-2
size: NA
DNA: TGTGCCAGCAGCTCTTTGAGGGACACCGGGGAGCTGTTTTTT
CDR3: CASSSLRDTGELFF

V: TRBV5-4
D: TRBD1
J: TRBJ2-7
size: NA
DNA: TGTGCCAGCAGCTTGGACTCGGGACAGGGACCTTCCTACGAGCAGTACTTC
CDR3: CASSLDSGQGPSYEQYF

V: TRBV24-1
D: NA
J: TRBJ1-5
size: NA
DNA: TGTGCCACCAGTCAGAGAGTCAATCAGCCCCAGCATTTT
CDR3: CATSQRVNQPQHF

V: TRBV28
D: NA
J: TRBJ2-7
size: NA
DNA: TGTGCCAGCATCAAGGTTTCTAGCTCCTACGAGCAGTACTTC
CDR3: CASIKVSSSYEQYF